Following are 26 T cell receptor beta chains from one sample sequenced in a study of T cell changes during pregnancy in multiple sclerosis. Produced via immunoSEQ multiplex PCR; TCRdb's table is partial and in-frame only. This sample has tens of thousands of clones; under 95% occur once, and the top ten carry over 0.45%. Here the sequenced sample was CD4+ T cells from peripheral blood mononuclear cells, taken in the third trimester of pregnancy. The origin of the receptors is a female donor with multiple sclerosis, enrolled in a pregnancy study.

This chain uses TRBV7-2 with TRBJ2-2; TRBD2 matches 11 bases. The CDR3 contains 15 residues. The J segment lost 5 bases and the V segment lost 4 bases, leaving 3 bases of the junction unmatched. Germline-derived CDR1 and CDR2 are SGHTA and FQGNSA. The CDR3 loop reads CASSSRTSGTGELFF. CDR3 DNA: TGTGCCAGCAGCTCCAGGACTAGCGGGACCGGGGAGCTGTTTTTT.

The chain recombines TRBV7-9 with TRBJ2-7; no reliable D call. The CDR3 length is 13 residues. Germline assignment: CDR1 SEHNR and CDR2 FQNEAQ (reference sequence). The germline V and J ends were trimmed by 1 base and 7 bases, with 11 bases remaining between them. This chain's CDR3 is CASSLVGPREQYF. The CDR3 DNA sequence: TGTGCCAGCAGCTTAGTTGGGCCGCGAGAGCAGTACTTC. Filled out from reference TRBV7-9 and TRBJ2-7, the complete variable domain reads DTGVSQNPRHKITKRGQNVTFRCDPISEHNRLYWYRQTLGQGPEFLTYFQNEAQLEKSRLLSDRFSAERPKGSFSTLEIQRTEQGDSAMYLCASSLVGPREQYFGPGTRLTVT.

The chain uses TRBV7-2 and TRBJ2-5; TRBD2 is a possible D gene (6 bases). The CDR3 contains 16 residues. Trimming removed 1 base from V and 4 bases from J, with 16 bases in between. Per the germline V gene, CDR1 is SGHTA and CDR2 is FQGNSA. This CDR3 reads CASSLDGTLTSETQYF. CDR3 DNA sequence: TGTGCCAGCAGCTTAGATGGGACTCTGACCTCAGAGACCCAGTACTTC.

The gene calls are TRBV6-1 and TRBJ2-6; TRBD1 aligns across 8 bases. Trimming took 8 bases from V and 1 from J; bases not matched to a gene: 4. This CDR3 contains 15 residues. Germline loops: CDR1 MNHNS, CDR2 SASEGT. The CDR3 region is CASRTGGSGANVLTF. CDR3 nucleotide sequence: TGTGCCAGCCGAACAGGGGGGTCTGGGGCCAACGTCCTGACTTTC.

This chain uses TRBV29-1 with TRBJ2-2; D remains ambiguous. V gave up 7 bases and J gave up 5 bases, with 14 bases separating them. Germline CDR1 SQVTM, CDR2 ANQGSEA. The CDR3 has 13 amino acids. CDR3 in amino acids: CSALPVLTGELFF. The CDR3 DNA reads as TGCAGCGCCTTACCGGTTTTAACCGGGGAGCTGTTTTTT.

The chain uses TRBV18 and TRBJ1-2; 8 bases fit TRBD1. CDR1 KGHSH and CDR2 LQKENI come from the germline V gene. The CDR3 runs 16 residues. V lost 2 bases and J lost 7; bases outside the gene matches: 12. The CDR3: CASSPRNDGQGIGYTF. The CDR3 DNA reads TGTGCCAGCTCACCAAGGAATGATGGACAGGGAATTGGCTACACCTTC.

CDR3: CASSYQGNQPQHF. In DNA form, the CDR3 reads TGTGCCAGCAGCTACCAGGGAAATCAGCCCCAGCATTTT. The chain joins TRBV7-2 to TRBJ1-5; D is perhaps TRBD1 (5 bases). The V gene's germline CDR1 is SGHTA and CDR2 FQGNSA. The V and J ends lost 4 bases and 4 bases respectively, with 8 bases between them. CDR3 length: 13 amino acids.

The V gene is TRBV14, the J gene TRBJ1-6; the D gene is possibly TRBD1 (6 bases). V was clipped by 5 bases and J by 10 bases, with 15 bases between them. The CDR3 consists of 14 residues. Germline V lookup: CDR1 SGHDN, CDR2 FVKESK. CDR3 nucleotides: TGTGCCAGCAGCTTCGGGACACCTGGCTCACCCCTCCACTTT. Protein product: CASSFGTPGSPLHF.

V and J are TRBV19 and TRBJ2-5; no reliable D call. The CDR3 consists of 15 residues. From germline, CDR1 is LNHDA and CDR2 SQIVND (reference sequence). V gave up 2 bases and J gave up 3 bases, with 13 bases separating them. The CDR3: CASSIQVRSEETQYF. The CDR3 DNA sequence: TGTGCCAGTAGTATACAGGTACGAAGTGAAGAGACCCAGTACTTC.

The J gene is TRBJ2-1, the V gene TRBV6-1; maybe TRBD1 (6 bases). The V gene's germline CDR1 is MNHNS and CDR2 SASEGT. The CDR3 covers 15 residues. Between the trimmed V and J ends, which lost 8 bases and 0 bases, there was a span of 14 bases. CDR3 nucleotides: TGTGCCAGCGGCCCGAGGGGGAGCTCCTACAATGAGCAGTTCTTC. Amino acid sequence: CASGPRGSSYNEQFF.

This clone appeared a single time. The chain carries TRBV28 and TRBJ2-5; 8 bases agree with TRBD1. V was clipped by 3 bases and J by 5 bases; unmatched bases: 8. This CDR3 contains 15 residues. Per the germline V gene, CDR1 is MDHEN and CDR2 is SYDVKM. CDR3 protein: CASSFADRGTETQYF. CDR3 nucleotide sequence: TGTGCCAGCAGTTTTGCTGACAGGGGAACGGAGACCCAGTACTTC. Looking up the rest from reference TRBV28 and TRBJ2-5 gives the full variable domain: DVKVTQSSRYLVKRTGEKVFLECVQDMDHENMFWYRQDPGLGLRLIYFSYDVKMKEKGDIPEGYSVSREKKERFSLILESASTNQTSMYLCASSFADRGTETQYFGPGTRLLVL.

The chain joins TRBV7-2 to TRBJ2-1; a possible D gene is TRBD2 (6 bases). Trimming took 5 bases from V and 6 from J, leaving 11 bases between them. Germline V gene lookup returns CDR1 SGHTA and CDR2 FQGNSA. The CDR3 is 13 amino acids. The CDR3 DNA follows: TGTGCCAGCAGCCTGGGGGGACCCAATGAGCAGTTCTTC. Its translation: CASSLGGPNEQFF.

Concerning this clone: Other DNA variants within this sample encode the same CDR3. This chain connects TRBV28 to TRBJ1-5; 9 bases agree with TRBD1. This CDR3 region has 16 residues. CDR1 and CDR2 from the germline V gene are MDHEN and SYDVKM. V dropped 5 bases and J dropped 1; count of bases not matched to a gene: 6. Here the CDR3 DNA reads TGTGCCAGCAGTCCTCCGGGACAGGGAAGCAATCAGCCCCAGCATTTT. Its translation: CASSPPGQGSNQPQHF.

The chain joins TRBV28 to TRBJ1-5; the D gene is possibly TRBD1 (5 bases). Between the trimmed V and J ends, which lost 2 bases and 1 base, there was a span of 6 bases. Germline-derived CDR1 and CDR2 are MDHEN and SYDVKM. This CDR3 has 14 amino acids. CDR3 region: CASSLGGSNQPQHF. CDR3 coding DNA: TGTGCCAGCAGTTTAGGGGGGAGCAATCAGCCCCAGCATTTT.

The chain links TRBV5-4 to TRBJ1-1; tentatively, D is TRBD1 (5 bases). Trimming cost V 2 bases and J 1 base, with 18 bases left between them. Germline assignment: CDR1 SGHNT and CDR2 YYREEE (reference sequence). The CDR3 extends over 17 amino acids. The CDR3 spells CASSLDPKQARNTEAFF. CDR3 in DNA: TGTGCCAGCAGCTTAGACCCTAAACAGGCTCGGAACACTGAAGCTTTCTTT. Using reference TRBV5-4 and TRBJ1-1 for the parts outside the CDR3, the full variable domain is ETGVTQSPTHLIKTRGQQVTLRCSSQSGHNTVSWYQQALGQGPQFIFQYYREEENGRGNFPPRFSGLQFPNYSSELNVNALELDDSALYLCASSLDPKQARNTEAFFGQGTRLTVV.

DNA for the CDR3: TGTGCCAGCAGATCTAGACCCTACGAGCAGTACTTC. Translating it yields CASRSRPYEQYF. The chain has TRBV5-6 and TRBJ2-7; no clear D gene. The V end lost 5 bases, the J end lost 2 bases, and 8 bases lay between the germline ends. The CDR3 runs to 12 residues. Germline CDR1 reads SGHDT; CDR2 reads YYEEEE.

This clone was detected only once. V and J are TRBV4-3 and TRBJ1-1; the D gene is possibly TRBD1 (5 bases). The length of the CDR3 is 18 residues. Trimming stripped 3 bases from V and 3 bases from J, with 23 bases between. CDR1 and CDR2 from the germline V gene are LGHNA and YSLEER. Here the CDR3 DNA reads TGCGCCAGCAGCCACGCCAGAAGGGGCGGCCAGCGAGACACTGAAGCTTTCTTT. Translating it yields CASSHARRGGQRDTEAFF.

J is TRBJ2-5 and V is TRBV5-4; 10 bases are a match to TRBD1. J gave up 4 bases and V 4 bases, and 10 bases lay outside the gene matches. The CDR3 loop spans 16 amino acids. The germline V gene encodes CDR1 SGHNT and CDR2 YYREEE (reference sequence). The CDR3 nucleotides read TGTGCCAGCAGCAGCGCCGGGAGGGACAGGGGAGAGACCCAGTACTTC. The encoded protein is CASSSAGRDRGETQYF.

The chain is built from TRBV14 and TRBJ1-3; D is unresolved. CDR1 and CDR2 from the germline V gene are SGHDN and FVKESK. CDR3 size: 12 residues. V dropped 2 bases and J dropped 7 bases, with 6 bases sitting between them. The CDR3 sequence: CASSQNRNTIYF. In nucleotides, the CDR3 is TGTGCCAGCAGCCAAAATCGTAACACCATATATTTT.

In regard to this clone: At the DNA level, this CDR3 is encoded by other sequences in the same sample as well. This chain connects TRBV7-2 to TRBJ2-5, with 7 bases identical to TRBD2. There are 14 residues in the CDR3. V was pared by 3 bases and J by 4 bases, with 5 bases of the junction left unmatched. Germline-derived CDR1 and CDR2 are SGHTA and FQGNSA. The CDR3 sequence: CASSLGGGRETQYF. CDR3 DNA: TGTGCCAGCAGCTTGGGGGGAGGGAGAGAGACCCAGTACTTC.

CDR3 DNA: TGTGCCAGCAGCGCAGTACTAGCCTACGAGCAGTACTTC. Translated, it gives CASSAVLAYEQYF. This chain uses TRBV7-2 with TRBJ2-7; the D gene is possibly TRBD2 (5 bases). The CDR3 is 13 amino acids. Germline-derived CDR1 and CDR2 are SGHTA and FQGNSA. Trimming removed 5 bases from V and 2 bases from J, with 10 bases in between. Together with reference TRBV7-2 and TRBJ2-7, the CDR3 gives the full variable domain: GAGVSQSPSNKVTEKGKDVELRCDPISGHTALYWYRQSLGQGLEFLIYFQGNSAPDKSGLPSDRFSAERTGGSVSTLTIQRTQQEDSAVYLCASSAVLAYEQYFGPGTRLTVT.

This chain links TRBV28 with TRBJ1-5; TRBD1 matches 9 bases. The CDR3 extends over 16 amino acids. CDR1 and CDR2 (germline): MDHEN, SYDVKM. V was clipped by 4 bases and J by 0 bases; unmatched bases: 4. The CDR3 loop reads CASSWDRVLSNQPQHF. Written as DNA, the CDR3 is TGTGCCAGCAGTTGGGACAGGGTCCTTAGCAATCAGCCCCAGCATTTT.

This clone was observed a single time. V is TRBV2 and J is TRBJ1-6; 7 positions agree with TRBD1. Per the germline V gene, CDR1 is SNHLY and CDR2 is FYNNEI. This CDR3 region has 14 residues. V was clipped by 8 bases and J by 7 bases; unmatched bases: 8. CDR3 in amino acids: CASGRDRVNSPLHF. CDR3 DNA sequence: TGTGCCAGCGGCCGCGACAGGGTCAATTCACCCCTCCACTTT.

The V call is TRBV5-1, the J call TRBJ2-2; unclear D gene. V lost 3 bases and J 7 bases, leaving 16 bases between the germline ends. The CDR3 is 15 residues long. Germline V gene sequence: CDR1 SGHRS, CDR2 YFSETQ. CDR3 region: CASSSLSPKLGELFF. CDR3 in DNA: TGCGCCAGCAGCTCTCTCTCCCCTAAGCTCGGGGAGCTGTTTTTT.

This clone came up a few times. This chain uses TRBV28 with TRBJ1-1; no firm D call. The CDR3 length is 12 residues. The V gene's germline CDR1 is MDHEN and CDR2 SYDVKM. V lost 3 bases and J lost 10, with 12 bases in between. CDR3 coding DNA: TGTGCCAGCAGTTTTCCTCCCGCAGGAGCTTTCTTT. This sequence encodes CASSFPPAGAFF.

The rearrangement joins TRBV4-3 to TRBJ2-7; 7 positions match TRBD2. V lost 0 bases and J lost 3; bases outside the gene matches: 5. The CDR3 length is 15 residues. The germline gives CDR1 LGHNA, CDR2 YSLEER. The CDR3 here is CASSQEGAGVYEQYF. In DNA, the CDR3 is TGCGCCAGCAGCCAAGAAGGGGCGGGAGTCTACGAGCAGTACTTC.